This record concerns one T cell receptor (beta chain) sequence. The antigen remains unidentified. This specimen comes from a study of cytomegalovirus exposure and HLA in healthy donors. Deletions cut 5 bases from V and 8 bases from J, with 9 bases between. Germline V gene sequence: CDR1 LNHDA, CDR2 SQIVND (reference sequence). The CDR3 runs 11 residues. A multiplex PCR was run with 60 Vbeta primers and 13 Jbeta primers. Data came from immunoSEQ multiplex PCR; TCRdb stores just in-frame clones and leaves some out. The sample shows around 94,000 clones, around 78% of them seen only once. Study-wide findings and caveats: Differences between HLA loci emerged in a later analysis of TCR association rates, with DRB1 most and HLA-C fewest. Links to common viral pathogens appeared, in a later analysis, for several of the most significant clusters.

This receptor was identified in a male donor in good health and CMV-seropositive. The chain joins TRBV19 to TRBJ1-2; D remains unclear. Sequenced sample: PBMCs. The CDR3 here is CASSGERGYTF. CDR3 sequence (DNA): TGTGCCAGTAGTGGCGAGAGGGGCTACACCTTC.